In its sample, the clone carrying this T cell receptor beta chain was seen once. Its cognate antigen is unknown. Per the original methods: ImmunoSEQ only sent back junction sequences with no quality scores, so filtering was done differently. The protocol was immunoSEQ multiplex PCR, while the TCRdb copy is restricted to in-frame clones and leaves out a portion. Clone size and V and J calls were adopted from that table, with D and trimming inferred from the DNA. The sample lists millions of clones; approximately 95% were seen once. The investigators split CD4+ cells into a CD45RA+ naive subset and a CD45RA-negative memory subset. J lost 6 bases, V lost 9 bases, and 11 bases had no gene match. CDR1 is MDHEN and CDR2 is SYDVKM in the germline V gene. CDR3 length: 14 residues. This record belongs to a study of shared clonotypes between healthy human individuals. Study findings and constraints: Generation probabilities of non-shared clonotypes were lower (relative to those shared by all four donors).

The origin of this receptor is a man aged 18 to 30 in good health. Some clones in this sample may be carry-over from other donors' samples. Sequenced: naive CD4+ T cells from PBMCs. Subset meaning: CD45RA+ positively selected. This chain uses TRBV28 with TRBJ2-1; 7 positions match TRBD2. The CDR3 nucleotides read TGTGCCAGTCAACGGGAGGCGTTCAGCAATGAGCAGTTCTTC. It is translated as CASQREAFSNEQFF.